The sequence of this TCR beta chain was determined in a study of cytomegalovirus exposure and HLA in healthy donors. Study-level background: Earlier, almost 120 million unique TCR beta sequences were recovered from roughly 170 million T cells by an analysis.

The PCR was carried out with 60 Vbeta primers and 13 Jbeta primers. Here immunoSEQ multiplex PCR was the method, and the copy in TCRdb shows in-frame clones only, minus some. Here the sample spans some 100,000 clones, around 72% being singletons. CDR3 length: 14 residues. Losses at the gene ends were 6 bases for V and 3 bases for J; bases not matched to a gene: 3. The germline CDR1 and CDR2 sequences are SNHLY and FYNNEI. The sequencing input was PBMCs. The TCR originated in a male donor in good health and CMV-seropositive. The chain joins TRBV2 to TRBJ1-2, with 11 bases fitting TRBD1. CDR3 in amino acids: CASRGTGGHYGYTF. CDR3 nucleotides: TGTGCCAGCAGAGGGACAGGGGGTCACTATGGCTACACCTTC.